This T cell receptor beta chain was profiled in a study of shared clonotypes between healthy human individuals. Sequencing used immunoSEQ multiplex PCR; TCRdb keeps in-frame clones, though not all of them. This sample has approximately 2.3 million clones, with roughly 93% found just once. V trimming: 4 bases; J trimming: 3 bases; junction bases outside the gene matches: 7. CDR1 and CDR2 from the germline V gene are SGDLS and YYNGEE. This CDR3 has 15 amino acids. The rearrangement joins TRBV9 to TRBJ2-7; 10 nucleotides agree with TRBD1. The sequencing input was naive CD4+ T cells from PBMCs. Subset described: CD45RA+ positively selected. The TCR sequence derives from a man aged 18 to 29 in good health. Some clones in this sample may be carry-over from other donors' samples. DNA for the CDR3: TGTGCCAGCAGCCCAACGGGACAGGGGATCTACGAGCAGTACTTC. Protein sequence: CASSPTGQGIYEQYF.